The 32 T cell receptor beta chains presented below share a single source sample, sequenced in a study of T-cell memory formation after mild COVID-19. MiXCR was run by TCRdb on the 5' RACE reads, yielding one entry per CDR3 protein. The table includes roughly 550,000 distinct CDR3 sequences, about a fifth detected once. Specimen: PBMCs or a T cell subset sorted from them (not recorded which). Receptors were obtained from an adult woman who had mild COVID-19 (a few samples of this study predate the infection). Cell type and time point are not known.

This chain joins TRBV12-3 or TRBV12-4 and TRBJ2-7; D possibly corresponds to TRBD2 (7 bases). This CDR3 contains 15 residues. V was shortened by 3 bases and J by 3 bases, with 15 bases between the two germline ends. Written as DNA, the CDR3 is TGTGCCAGCAGTTTGGCGGGGGCAGGCGGCTACGAGCAGTACTTC. As protein: CASSLAGAGGYEQYF.

This chain joins TRBV7-9 and TRBJ2-1, with 12 positions matching TRBD1. The CDR3 is 18 residues long. The V segment lost 1 base and the J segment 5 bases; nucleotides outside the gene matches: 9. CDR1 and CDR2 from the germline V gene are SEHNR and FQNEAQ (reference sequence). In nucleotides, the CDR3 is TGTGCCAGCAGCTTAGGAACCGGGACAGGGGGCCCCCACAATGAGCAGTTCTTC. It encodes CASSLGTGTGGPHNEQFF.

This rearrangement joins TRBV21-1 to TRBJ2-7; TRBD2, the table's D call, lacks a check against the DNA. TRBV21-1 is a recognized pseudogene. The CDR3 is 15 amino acids. This CDR3 is CASSKAESSGYEQYF. CDR3 sequence (DNA): TGTGCCAGCAGCAAAGCTGAGTCTAGCGGCTACGAGCAGTACTTC.

CDR3 in DNA: TGTGCCAGCGACACAGGGACCTATAATTCACCCCTCCACTTT. Translating gives CASDTGTYNSPLHF. The chain combines TRBV25-1 with TRBJ1-6, with D possibly TRBD1 on 6 matching bases. CDR1 and CDR2 from the germline V gene are MGHDK and SYGVNS. The CDR3 totals 14 residues. Trimming removed 8 bases from V and 2 bases from J, with 10 bases in between.

This rearrangement joins TRBV7-9 to TRBJ2-1; 7 bases fit TRBD2. Germline V gene data show CDR1 as SEHNR and CDR2 as FQNEAQ (reference sequence). The CDR3 sequence is 16 residues long. V was pared by 5 bases and J by 3 bases, with 10 bases of the junction left unmatched. CDR3 DNA sequence: TGTGCCAGCAGCCGATCAGGGCGGGGGAGCTACAATGAGCAGTTCTTC. Translated, it gives CASSRSGRGSYNEQFF.

The chain combines TRBV9 with TRBJ2-7; D is unresolved. The V gene's germline CDR1 is SGDLS and CDR2 YYNGEE. The CDR3 has 16 residues. Trimming left V 0 bases short and J 4 bases short, with 17 bases between. The CDR3 nucleotides read TGTGCCAGCAGCGTAGGGGGTAGTCCGGGTCAATACGAGCAGTACTTC. This sequence encodes CASSVGGSPGQYEQYF.

This clonotype has just a few counts. The rearrangement joins TRBV19 to TRBJ1-2; no clear D gene. Germline values: CDR1 LNHDA, CDR2 SQIVND (reference sequence). V was pared by 5 bases and J by 5 bases, with 15 bases between. The CDR3 consists of 14 residues. CDR3 DNA: TGTGCCAGTAGTGTCTATTTGGGTGGTTATGGCTACACCTTC. Its protein product is CASSVYLGGYGYTF.

This CDR3 is CASRTTLNTEAFF. CDR3 sequence (DNA): TGTGCCAGCAGAACTACATTGAACACTGAAGCTTTCTTT. This sequence joins TRBV12-3 or TRBV12-4 and TRBJ1-1; D uncertain. The CDR3 totals 13 residues. Trimming stripped 6 bases from V and 0 bases from J, with 8 bases between.

The chain recombines TRBV18 with TRBJ2-3, with 8 positions matching TRBD2. Germline V gene data show CDR1 as KGHSH and CDR2 as LQKENI. The CDR3 runs to 17 residues. V lost 0 bases, J lost 1 base, and 6 bases stayed unmatched. The CDR3 nucleotides read TGTGCCAGCTCACCACCGCGACTAGCGAAAGGCACAGATACGCAGTATTTT. Translation gives CASSPPRLAKGTDTQYF.

This clonotype was observed a handful of times. Here the CDR3 DNA reads TGTGCCAGCAGCCACCTAAGGTATTCCGGGACTAGCGGGAGTGTCCCCGGGGAGCTGTTTTTT. As protein: CASSHLRYSGTSGSVPGELFF. The chain uses TRBV3-1 and TRBJ2-2, with TRBD2 matching over 14 bases. CDR1 LGHDT and CDR2 YNNKEL come from the germline V gene (reference sequence). V lost 3 bases, J lost 6 bases, and 18 bases stayed unmatched. This CDR3 is 21 amino acids long.

This clonotype showed up just a few times. This chain's CDR3 is CSARDQGGMNTEAFF. The CDR3 DNA sequence: TGCAGTGCTAGAGACCAGGGGGGGATGAACACTGAAGCTTTCTTT. This sequence joins TRBV20-1 and TRBJ1-1; 7 nucleotides align to TRBD1. Germline CDR1 and CDR2: DFQATT and SNEGSKA (reference sequence). The J segment lost 0 bases and the V segment lost 0 bases, leaving 4 bases of the junction unmatched. This CDR3 spans 15 amino acids.

Notes on this clonotype: One end of the junction does not line up with germline, which may come from a read error. The chain couples TRBV5-6 to TRBJ2-1, with D perhaps assigned TRBD1 or TRBD2 (6 bases each). Looked up from germline, CDR1 is SGHDT and CDR2 is YYEEEE. The CDR3 sequence is 11 residues long. This chain's CDR3 is CASSAYREEAF. CDR3 bases: TGTGCCAGCAGCGCCTACAGGGAGGAAGCTTTC.

This clonotype occurred a few times. The junction shows a germline mismatch at one end, possibly a read error. The V and J genes are TRBV7-6 and TRBJ2-5, with D perhaps TRBD1 (5 bases). Germline CDR1 SGHVS, CDR2 FNYEAQ. The CDR3 sequence is 15 residues long. The CDR3 nucleotides read TGTGCCAGCAGCTTAGTGGGGCAGCCAGTAGAGGCCCAGTACTTC. Translating it yields CASSLVGQPVEAQYF.

The table lists this clonotype with a few counts. The V call is TRBV18, the J call TRBJ2-7; TRBD2 matches at 8 bases. The V gene's germline CDR1 is KGHSH and CDR2 LQKENI. CDR3 length equals 14 residues. Trimming removed 6 bases from V and 3 bases from J; junction bases left unmatched: 7. The CDR3 nucleotides read TGTGCCAGCTCCCCTCCGGGAGGGGGCTACGAGCAGTACTTC. This encodes CASSPPGGGYEQYF.

This clonotype was seen a few times. CDR3 nucleotide sequence: TGTGCCAGCAGCCAAGAGGAGCGGGTCACCTACGAGCAGTACTTC. Translated: CASSQEERVTYEQYF. V is TRBV4-2 and J is TRBJ2-7, with a possible D match to TRBD2 (6 bases). CDR3 length: 15 amino acids. Germline loops: CDR1 LGHNA, CDR2 YNFKEQ. Trimming pared 0 bases from V and 2 bases from J, leaving 11 bases between.

The chain uses TRBV7-3 and TRBJ2-4; D uncertain. The germline V gene encodes CDR1 SGHTA and CDR2 FQGTGA. V was pared by 11 bases and J by 0 bases, with 8 bases between. This CDR3 is 12 amino acids long. CDR3 region: CAASLAKNIQYF. In DNA form, the CDR3 reads TGTGCCGCCTCCTTAGCCAAAAACATTCAGTACTTC.

The table lists this clonotype with a few counts. V is TRBV7-6 and J is TRBJ1-2; 9 bases agree with TRBD1. Germline assignment: CDR1 SGHVS and CDR2 FNYEAQ. The CDR3 contains 13 residues. V was pared by 5 bases and J by 8 bases, with 6 bases of the junction left unmatched. CDR3 amino acids: CASSPDRGGGYTF. The CDR3 DNA reads TGTGCCAGCAGCCCGGACAGGGGAGGCGGCTACACCTTC.

In its sample, this clonotype was seen many times. This chain connects TRBV5-1 to TRBJ2-7, with a possible D match to TRBD1 (5 bases). Trimming cost V 4 bases and J 3 bases, with 11 bases left between them. The CDR3 totals 13 residues. Germline V gene data show CDR1 as SGHRS and CDR2 as YFSETQ. The CDR3 DNA reads TGCGCCAGCAGCCGATTCGACAGCTACGAGCAGTACTTC. Amino acid sequence: CASSRFDSYEQYF.

V and J are TRBV4-2 and TRBJ1-4; D gene uncertain. Trimming left V 1 base short and J 6 bases short, with 15 bases between. Per germline, CDR1 LGHNA and CDR2 YNFKEQ. The CDR3 length is 16 residues. CDR3 DNA sequence: TGTGCCAGCAGCCAAGGGGCAGGCTCCGGCGATGAAAAACTGTTTTTT. This gives the protein CASSQGAGSGDEKLFF.

CDR3 nucleotide sequence: TGCGCCAGCAGCCAAGAATCCAGGTCGAACACTGAAGCTTTCTTT. Translation: CASSQESRSNTEAFF. V and J are TRBV4-1 and TRBJ1-1; D is uncertain. The CDR3 spans 15 residues. Trimming took 0 bases from V and 1 from J, leaving 9 bases between them. Germline V gene lookup returns CDR1 MGHRA and CDR2 YSYEKL.

This chain joins TRBV27 and TRBJ2-2; 11 bases line up with TRBD2. CDR1 MNHEY and CDR2 SMNVEV come from the germline V gene (reference sequence). V dropped 8 bases and J dropped 2; count of bases not matched to a gene: 4. The CDR3 extends over 15 amino acids. This CDR3 is CASRLAGSNTGELFF. The CDR3 DNA is TGTGCCAGCCGACTAGCGGGGTCCAACACCGGGGAGCTGTTTTTT.

The chain employs TRBV5-1 and TRBJ2-3; the match to TRBD1 covers 7 bases. Per germline, CDR1 SGHRS and CDR2 YFSETQ. CDR3 length equals 15 residues. Trimming removed 3 bases from V and 4 bases from J; junction bases left unmatched: 8. The CDR3 loop is CASSSRQGLADTQYF. The CDR3 DNA is TGCGCCAGCAGCTCCCGACAGGGTTTGGCAGATACGCAGTATTTT.

The chain combines TRBV5-1 with TRBJ1-1; no firm D call. Trimming pared 2 bases from V and 1 base from J, leaving 9 bases between. Germline V gives CDR1 SGHRS, CDR2 YFSETQ. The CDR3 contains 14 residues. The CDR3 region has the DNA TGCGCCAGCAGCTTTTGGACCGAGAACACTGAAGCTTTCTTT. Its translation is CASSFWTENTEAFF.

This clonotype was observed many times. The chain is built from TRBV5-1 and TRBJ2-7; TRBD2 might be the D (6 bases). Trimming removed 6 bases from V and 4 bases from J, with 14 bases in between. CDR3 length equals 13 residues. Per germline, CDR1 SGHRS and CDR2 YFSETQ. The chain's CDR3 is CASNPGGFYEQYF. CDR3 DNA: TGCGCCAGCAACCCCGGGGGATTTTACGAGCAGTACTTC.

This clonotype was counted only a few times. The CDR3 spells CASTAGIYQETQYF. The DNA for the CDR3 is TGTGCCAGCACAGCGGGAATTTACCAAGAGACCCAGTACTTC. This chain links TRBV7-6 with TRBJ2-5; 7 bases match TRBD2. With 7 bases clipped from V and 0 bases from J, the junction kept 5 bases outside the gene matches. Germline V gives CDR1 SGHVS, CDR2 FNYEAQ. This CDR3 is built from 14 residues.

The V call is TRBV19, the J call TRBJ1-1, with D uncertain. V was clipped by 0 bases and J by 1 base, with 6 bases between them. CDR1 is LNHDA, CDR2 SQIVND, per germline (reference sequence). The CDR3 consists of 14 residues. The CDR3 loop is CASSIEDPNTEAFF. In nucleotides, the CDR3 is TGTGCCAGTAGTATAGAGGACCCGAACACTGAAGCTTTCTTT.

This clonotype was seen ten or more times. This sequence joins TRBV9 and TRBJ1-6; 9 positions match TRBD1. Germline V gene data show CDR1 as SGDLS and CDR2 as YYNGEE. The CDR3 totals 15 residues. The V and J ends lost 4 bases and 6 bases, in that order; junction bases with no gene match: 5. DNA of the CDR3: TGTGCCAGCAGCCCCCGGACAGGGGCTAATTCACCCCTCCACTTT. It encodes CASSPRTGANSPLHF. The variable domain in full, with the rest retrieved from reference TRBV9 and TRBJ1-6, is DSGVTQTPKHLITATGQRVTLRCSPRSGDLSVYWYQQSLDQGLQFLIQYYNGEERAKGNILERFSAQQFPDLHSELNLSSLELGDSALYFCASSPRTGANSPLHFGNGTRLTVT.

This clonotype has a count of ten or more. J is TRBJ2-5 and V is TRBV7-2; 9 bases map to TRBD1. Per germline, CDR1 SGHTA and CDR2 FQGNSA. With V trimmed by 0 bases and J by 6 bases, 8 bases remained unmatched. The CDR3 runs 16 residues. This CDR3 reads CASSLAPGTGRQTQYF. The CDR3 DNA is TGTGCCAGCAGCTTAGCGCCGGGGACAGGGAGACAGACCCAGTACTTC.

This CDR3 reads CATDGWGSEQFF. The CDR3 nucleotides are TGTGCCACCGACGGATGGGGTAGCGAGCAGTTCTTC. The rearrangement joins TRBV19 to TRBJ2-1; D not resolved. This CDR3 comprises 12 residues. CDR1 LNHDA and CDR2 SQIVND come from the germline V gene (reference sequence). Trimming stripped 10 bases from V and 10 bases from J, with 17 bases between.

The rearrangement uses TRBV5-4 and TRBJ2-1; 8 bases are a match to TRBD2. The CDR3 sequence is 19 residues long. Germline-derived CDR1 and CDR2 are SGHNT and YYREEE (reference sequence). V was pared by 3 bases and J by 6 bases, with 20 bases of the junction left unmatched. The CDR3 protein is CASSSSLLWGGGTANEQFF. The CDR3 DNA is TGTGCCAGCAGCTCCAGCTTGCTCTGGGGCGGGGGGACGGCCAATGAGCAGTTCTTC.

The chain recombines TRBV6-6 with TRBJ2-3; no definite D call. The CDR3 sequence is 14 residues long. Germline CDR1 and CDR2: MNHNY and SVGAGI (reference sequence). With 0 bases removed from V and 8 bases from J, the gap between germline ends came to 12 bases. This chain's CDR3 is CASSYSTDIFTQYF. CDR3 coding DNA: TGTGCCAGCAGTTACTCGACTGATATCTTTACGCAGTATTTT.

This clonotype came up a few times. In nucleotides, the CDR3 is TGCGCCAGCAGCCAAGTGGTCGACGGTCCCGTTCGCACAGATACGCAGTATTTT. Amino acids: CASSQVVDGPVRTDTQYF. V gene TRBV4-3 combines with J gene TRBJ2-3, with no clear D. CDR3 size: 18 residues. Germline CDR1 reads LGHNA; CDR2 reads YSLEER. Trimming shortened V by 1 base and J by 1 base, and 18 bases separated the two germline ends.